The next 2 T cell receptor beta chains were all read from a single sample in a study of T cell responses to AZD1222 COVID-19 vaccine. Libraries were prepared by immunoSEQ multiplex PCR; TCRdb keeps only in-frame clonotypes and omits some of them. The sample shows tens of thousands of clones, under 95% of them seen only once. The sample here was peripheral blood, taken on day 0 of MenACWY control vaccination. These receptors originate from an adult in good health.

The chain links TRBV28 to TRBJ2-1; no reliable D call. Germline values: CDR1 MDHEN, CDR2 SYDVKM. There are 19 residues in the CDR3. Deletions cut 5 bases from V and 0 bases from J, with 23 bases between. CDR3 region: CASSQRFRPARSSYNEQFF. For the CDR3, the DNA is TGTGCCAGCAGTCAGAGATTCCGGCCGGCTAGGAGCTCCTACAATGAGCAGTTCTTC.

The V call is TRBV11-2, the J call TRBJ2-7; 9 positions agree with TRBD2. From germline, CDR1 is SGHAT and CDR2 FQNNGV. This CDR3 has 15 residues. The trim removed 6 bases at V and 4 bases at J, leaving 10 bases unmatched. The CDR3 loop is CASSTQSSGSYEQYF. The DNA of the CDR3 is TGTGCCAGCAGTACACAGAGTAGCGGGAGTTACGAGCAGTACTTC.